This entry features one T cell receptor beta chain sequence. Which antigen it targets is not known. Base-call qualities are not available, and no considerably larger clone is one nucleotide away. The CDR3 has 14 amino acids, counting the end cysteine and phenylalanine. CDR3 DNA only is kept here, 42 bases in frame from base 1. Via the germline V gene (reference sequence), CDR1 is LNHDA and CDR2 SQIVND. V is reduced by 7 bases and J by 5 bases, leaving a spacing of 17 bases between them. This record belongs to a study of cytomegalovirus exposure and HLA in healthy donors (dated by TCRdb to the late 2010s). Background on the whole study: An earlier analysis of around 600 of the donors reported approximately 270 Gb of sequence data and roughly 100 million unique TCR beta sequences from around 200 million T cells. To study patterns of TCR occurrence, a later analysis re-analyzed previously published TCR beta repertoires from 600 to 750 donors and added high-resolution HLA genotyping. Roughly five DR-DQ haplotypes were treated as single units for association and clustering because of strong linkage in the cohort. HLA typing included class I and class II loci at four-digit resolution. Alongside the repertoire data, information on donor age, sex, ethnicity and CMV serostatus was compiled. An early release that covered fewer than 750 HLA-typed donors contained 300 to 350 gigabases of sequencing data and tens of millions of unique TCR sequences. To decide whether each TCR beta V gene segment behaved as functional or pseudogenic, an earlier analysis of 587 of the donors relied on high-throughput TCR beta sequencing. Rather than using new phenotypic data, the later analysis identified candidate immune exposures from TCR beta sequences and from how often those sequences occurred across donors. Among the roughly 400 genotyped donors, roughly 80% belonged to the genetic ancestry cluster associated with self-reported Caucasian donors. Among some 400 genotyped donors of the cohort, an average of around 240,000 unique TCR beta nucleotide sequences was sequenced per donor, of which 15% to 20% were non-productive. High-throughput TCR immunosequencing, statistical association of individual TCRs with disease status, and machine learning were combined to predict cytomegalovirus infection status. Besides the first cohort of roughly 700 subjects, a separate validation cohort made up of over a hundred different subjects was used. All discovery cohort repertoires had been generated using a single sequencing platform. The study aimed to test whether signatures of past pathogen exposure could be identified by cataloging public T cell receptors. The study used immunosequencing to profile the T cell repertoires of hundreds of subjects and linked those repertoires to cytomegalovirus serostatus. Typing coverage varied by locus: roughly 629-640 donors for A, B, C, DRB1 and DQB1; under 550 for DQA1; about 570 for DPA1; about 450 for DPB1. A later genetic analysis took genome-wide SNP genotypes for about three fifths of the 666 donors and used that subset as a discovery cohort.

The cohort comprised some 730 healthy bone marrow donors. At the time of sampling, all cohort members were nominally healthy, though unrecorded immune exposures were likely present. The donor was CMV seropositive and was included in the group of approximately 310 seropositive cohort members. A peripheral blood sample was collected from each donor, and TCR beta sequencing was performed on peripheral blood mononuclear cells. The Qiagen DNeasy Blood Extraction Kit was used to extract genomic DNA from the blood cell samples. The library was generated by the immunoSEQ multiplex PCR assay. The multiplex PCR relied on a mix of 60 forward primers for TCR Vbeta segments and 13 reverse primers for TCR Jbeta segments. The CDR3 region of rearranged TCR beta genes was amplified from genomic DNA with a multiplex PCR assay. The amplified TCR beta libraries were sequenced on the Illumina HiSeq System as 87-base-pair reads. Processing in the source paper ran as follows. A later analysis counted 75 million to 100 million unique TCR beta chains across the 700 or so repertoires, and some 11 million of these chains were shared by at least two donors. Raw reads were error-corrected and collapsed into unique sequences with a nearest-neighbor algorithm that merged closely related sequences to remove PCR and sequencing errors. Alignment of CDR3 sequences to IMGT reference sequences was used to assign V, D and J gene segments. For a sequence to be retained, a match of at least six nucleotides to both a V gene segment and a J gene segment was required. Rearrangements were called productive when the CDR3 lacked stop codons and stayed in frame with V and J; all others were non-productive. Following IMGT convention, CDR3 was defined as the stretch from the second conserved V-encoded cysteine up to the conserved J-encoded phenylalanine. In an earlier analysis of approximately 590 of the donors, sequences lacking an unambiguous match to a single V gene segment were excluded. An earlier analysis of approximately 590 of the donors classified V segments as functional when productive rearrangements were above 56.7% and as segregating when the standard deviation between donors was above 5%. A statistical classification framework was built for diagnosing cytomegalovirus status from the catalog of TCR beta chain sequences. V and J gene assignment, in a later analysis, came from comparing TCR nucleotide sequences with IMGT/GENE-DB human TR gene sequences. In a later analysis, CDR3 sequences and most-parsimonious VDJ recombination scenarios were assigned using the TCRdist pipeline. In a later analysis, each TCR beta chain was defined by its CDR3 amino acid sequence together with its V-gene family, and reads lacking a unique V-gene family were excluded. To address suspected cross-contamination and a sequencing artifact, a later analysis removed under 600 highly shared, low-generation-probability nucleotide sequences. A later analysis calculated a clonal expansion index for each public chain from normalized within-repertoire ranks of inferred template counts. In a later analysis, generation probabilities were computed with a VDJ recombination model fitted to out-of-frame rearrangements, and the resulting probabilities were checked against IGoR. A later analysis scored TCR-TCR, TCR-HLA and TCR-CMV co-occurrence with hypergeometric tests, applying a repertoire-size bias correction to TCR pairs. In a later analysis, false discovery rates were estimated by permuting HLA or CMV assignments 20 times. In a later analysis, co-occurring TCRs were grouped using DBSCAN, with TCRdist sequence similarity added in when clustering inside HLA-allele-positive subsets. Repertoires with fewer than 30,000 or more than 120,000 public chains, plus five repertoires with anomalous nucleotide sharing, were excluded from co-occurrence clustering. In TCRdb, the immuneACCESS table is reduced to in-frame sequences with V and J assigned. These tables do not hold every clone; where another copy was compared, an unresolved V gene accounts for under half, and the others remain unexplained. That table supplies the V and J calls and clone size; D and trimming were determined from the DNA. This sample has approximately 170,000 clones in its table, and about 76% of those were observed once. Over 2% of the sample comes from the top ten.

Overall study results and their limits: The presence/absence analyses assumed that sequencing depth was roughly uniform across donors, and that assumption may not be true. Because some donors lacked HLA typing at each locus, the association tests relied only on the typed subset. The authors suggested that the approach could potentially be extended to other disease states and immunological phenotypes. When HLA alleles, especially DR and DQ, strongly co-occurred, TCR associations were difficult to assign to individual alleles. In a later analysis, several top co-occurrence clusters were reported to appear linked to parvovirus B19, influenza, CMV and Epstein-Barr virus. Some IMGT-functional V segments, including TRBV6-2 and TRBV6-3, could not be distinguished by the 87-base-pair reads and were therefore excluded. A few of the identified cytomegalovirus-associated TCR beta chains were confirmed in vitro to be specific for cytomegalovirus antigens. A further reported finding was that TCR beta sequences accurately predicted the HLA-A and HLA-B alleles for most subjects in the first cohort. Specific HLA alleles were associated with 15,000 to 20,000 TCR beta sequences at a false discovery rate of 0.05 in a later analysis. V-gene and J-gene trimming of TCR beta chains was associated with a missense DCLRE1C variant in a later genetic analysis, and the association was replicated in an independent cohort. Seventeen rarely observed V segments, including chromosome 9 orphons, were excluded from the earlier analysis of several hundred of the donors because counts were too low. Correlated functional status among segregating V segments might reflect linkage disequilibrium, but an unknown experimental factor could not be ruled out. Cytomegalovirus status was reported to be diagnosed by the classifier with high specificity and sensitivity in both the original and validation cohorts. A group of highly shared sequence variants was considered likely to be a technical artifact of the sequencing pipeline. In an earlier analysis of more than 500 of the donors, most TCR beta V segments appeared in productive rearrangements about 87% or about 30% of the time, broadly matching IMGT annotations. A later analysis found that HLA-associated TCR beta chains were more clonally expanded and had lower generation probabilities than equally common non-associated chains. Most CMV-associated TCR beta chains appeared to be HLA-restricted in a later analysis, and the HLA associations seemed to be driven largely by CMV exposure. A later analysis found that TCR association rates varied across HLA loci, with DRB1 alleles showing the most associated TCRs and HLA-C alleles the fewest. The cohort was sequenced for TCR beta chains only, and without alpha or paired-chain data the features that could be detected were limited. In a later genetic analysis, fewer N-insertions in productive TCRs were reported among donors in an Asian-associated ancestry cluster than the approximately 630-donor mean. While some public TCRs were present in many individuals, most TCR sequences turned up only very rarely across donors. The study gave a list of 150 to 200 TCR beta chains associated with cytomegalovirus. Immune exposure information for the cohort was limited to CMV serostatus.

Sequencing was done on a sample of PBMCs. In this chain, TRBV19 is recombined with TRBJ1-1, and perhaps TRBD1 as D gene, on 6 matching bases. The receptor was isolated from a woman aged 40 to 55 in good health and CMV-seropositive. The DNA is as follows: TGTGCCAGTAAGGGGGAATGGAGTATAACTGAAGCTTTCTTT. Protein translation: CASKGEWSITEAFF.